The present T cell receptor beta chain was sequenced within a study of CD8+CD57+ T cells in acquired aplastic anemia. Notes on the study in general: Found in both controls and patients were about 30 CD8+ CDR3 sequences. In CD8+ cells, Simpson's diversity showed no significant difference between patients and controls.

In regard to this clonotype: The antigen is not known.

The CDR3 runs to 14 residues. With 6 bases removed from V and 1 base from J, the gap between germline ends came to 9 bases. Per germline, CDR1 KGHDR and CDR2 SFDVKD. Genomic DNA, serving as template, underwent TCR beta VDJ and CDR3 profiling. One entry per CDR3 protein results from TCRdb running MiXCR on the reads. The table lists approximately 180,000 distinct CDR3 sequences, roughly 43% of them singletons, with roughly 1.2% in the top ten. Before being chosen for sequencing, patients had shown CD8+CD57+ cell expansion by flow cytometry. Each patient had severe acquired aplastic anemia. The rearrangement links TRBV24-1 to TRBJ1-5, with D uncertain. This clonotype was obtained from a human donor with aplastic anemia. The specimen was sorted CD4+, CD8+, or CD8+CD57+ T cells (not recorded which) from PBMCs. CDR3 amino acids: CATSTVGSNQPQHF. Here the CDR3 DNA reads TGTGCCACCAGTACCGTTGGAAGCAATCAGCCCCAGCATTTT.